This record covers a single T cell receptor beta chain. What it binds is not known. This table comes from immunoSEQ multiplex PCR, and its TCRdb copy is limited to in-frame clones, with some not included. The sample contains approximately 1,300 clones, approximately 13% of which appear only once. This sample stems from a study of tumour-infiltrating T cells in Burkitt lymphoma. Turning to the study itself: All epidemiological Burkitt lymphoma subtypes were represented in the cohort.

General study findings and limits: Several public clonotypes were shared across many Burkitt lymphoma patients.

The TCR originated in a human donor with Burkitt lymphoma. Input material: tumor tissue.

CDR3 amino acids: CASSLGTGGEAFF. CDR3 sequence (DNA): TGCGCCAGCAGCCTCGGGACAGGGGGTGAAGCTTTCTTT. This sequence joins TRBV5-1 and TRBJ1-1; 11 nucleotides align to TRBD1. CDR1 and CDR2 from the germline V gene are SGHRS and YFSETQ. The CDR3 runs to 13 residues. The V and J ends lost 4 bases and 7 bases, in that order; junction bases with no gene match: 3.